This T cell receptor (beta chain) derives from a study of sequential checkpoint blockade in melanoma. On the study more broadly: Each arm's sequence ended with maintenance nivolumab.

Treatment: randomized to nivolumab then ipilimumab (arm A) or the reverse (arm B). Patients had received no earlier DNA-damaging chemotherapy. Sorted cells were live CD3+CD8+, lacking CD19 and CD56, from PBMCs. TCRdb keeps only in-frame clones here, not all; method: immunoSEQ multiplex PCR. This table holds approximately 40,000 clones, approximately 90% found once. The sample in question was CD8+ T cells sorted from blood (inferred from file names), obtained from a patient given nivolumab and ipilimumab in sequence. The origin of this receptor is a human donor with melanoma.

The CDR3 sequence is CASSSHPGMYPDPYEQYF. The DNA for the CDR3 is TGTGCCAGCAGCTCCCATCCCGGGATGTATCCGGACCCCTACGAGCAGTACTTC. This rearrangement joins TRBV11-2 to TRBJ2-7, with a tentative D call TRBD2 (5 bases). V was pared by 4 bases and J by 2 bases, with 24 bases between. The CDR3 is made up of 18 amino acids. The germline CDR1 and CDR2 sequences are SGHAT and FQNNGV.